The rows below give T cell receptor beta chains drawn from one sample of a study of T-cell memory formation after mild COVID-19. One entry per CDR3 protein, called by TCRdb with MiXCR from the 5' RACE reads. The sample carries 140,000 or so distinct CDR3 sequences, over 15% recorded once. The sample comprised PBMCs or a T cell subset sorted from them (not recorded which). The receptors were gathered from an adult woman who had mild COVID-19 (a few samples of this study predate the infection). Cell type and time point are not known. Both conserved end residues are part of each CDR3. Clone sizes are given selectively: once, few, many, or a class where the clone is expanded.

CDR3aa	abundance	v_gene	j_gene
CASSGTTGGDEQYF	NA	TRBV2	TRBJ2-7
CASSSPQRTDGYTF	few	TRBV5-1	TRBJ1-2
CASSPYTGELFF	medium-sized	TRBV3-1	TRBJ2-2
CSAISGRRAFF	few	TRBV20-1	TRBJ1-1
CASRVFGGRASNQPQHF	few	TRBV6-2/TRBV6-3	TRBJ1-5
CASSVRDPGLGTQYF	few	TRBV5-1	TRBJ2-3
CASSPTRGAYEQYF	few	TRBV3-1	TRBJ2-7
CASSGGQPQHF	NA	TRBV2	TRBJ1-5
CSVRGLAGEQYF	few	TRBV29-1	TRBJ2-7
CASSPTNGQILTTNEKLFF	few	TRBV18	TRBJ1-4
CASSLGAAGTQYF	NA	TRBV11-2	TRBJ2-3
CASSESYDLSYYEQYF	NA	TRBV10-2	TRBJ2-7
CASSHLDRINQPQHF	few	TRBV4-1	TRBJ1-5
CASSTGGGYEQYF	many	TRBV19	TRBJ2-7
CASSLFGTESYEQYF	NA	TRBV5-6	TRBJ2-7
CASSLEGGVDGYTF	few	TRBV5-1	TRBJ1-2
CASSYEGQGNCEQYF	NA	TRBV6-5	TRBJ2-7
CASSLSETKFGFGQPQHF	few	TRBV7-8	TRBJ1-5
CASSPPGSDTQYF	NA	TRBV18	TRBJ2-3
CASSPETSGGPTDTQYF	NA	TRBV5-1	TRBJ2-3
CASSIGVGNTEAFF	many	TRBV19	TRBJ1-1
CASSLAPQGSGELFF	few	TRBV5-1	TRBJ2-2
CASSNRGGRETQYF	NA	TRBV6-1	TRBJ2-5
CASSYMGQGNTEAFF	NA	TRBV7-7	TRBJ1-1
CSARYSFGSSYNEQFF	NA	TRBV20-1	TRBJ2-1
CASSFRDRGLDTQYF	NA	TRBV7-8	TRBJ2-3
CASSVRGTSGLKRDEQFF	few	TRBV9	TRBJ2-1
CASSEHNEQFF	few	TRBV2	TRBJ2-1
CASSSPTSGGKETQYF	NA	TRBV7-9	TRBJ2-5
CASSDSSGGRSTDTQYF	NA	TRBV6-4	TRBJ2-3
CASSQGPERGYTF	few	TRBV7-2	TRBJ1-2
CASSQRTSRSGELFF	NA	TRBV5-1	TRBJ2-2
CASSPGLAGHRGETQYF	few	TRBV5-6	TRBJ2-5
CASSVALLASYNEQFF	many	TRBV9	TRBJ2-1
CASVTGDTGELFF	NA	TRBV5-1	TRBJ2-2
CSARQGVSSGGYNEQFF	few	TRBV20-1	TRBJ2-1
CASSLPGWTQYF	NA	TRBV19	TRBJ2-5
CASSDREGQYF	NA	TRBV12-3/TRBV12-4	TRBJ2-4
CASRPGTGRFHEQFF	few	TRBV5-1	TRBJ2-1
CATRGTGEGEQYF	many	TRBV10-3	TRBJ2-7
CAWDRGYNEQFF	NA	TRBV30	TRBJ2-1
CAIDRVISYEQYF	NA	TRBV30	TRBJ2-7
CSVERRSTGRAGELFF	few	TRBV29-1	TRBJ2-2
CSVEDHPQQFF	NA	TRBV29-1	TRBJ2-1
CACTGRINQPQHF	NA	TRBV6-6	TRBJ1-5
CASSPGTSNNEQFF	few	TRBV7-3	TRBJ2-1
CSAPRLAGVHETQYF	few	TRBV20-1	TRBJ2-5
CSATKDTQYF	NA	TRBV20-1	TRBJ2-3
CASSQTQYF	NA	TRBV14	TRBJ2-5
CASSLDPDSATNEKLFF	NA	TRBV5-1	TRBJ1-4
CASSQVGLEAFF	NA	TRBV4-1	TRBJ1-1
CSARPLGRLAAPETQYF	few	TRBV20-1	TRBJ2-5
CATAASTEAFF	few	TRBV6-6	TRBJ1-1